This TCR beta chain was profiled in a study of radiotherapy plus CTLA-4 blockade in lung cancer. Looking at the study overall: Among enrolled patients, roughly 20% responded and more than 25% achieved disease control. General study results and limits: Some TCR clones had been derived from tumors. These clones expanded in peripheral blood after radiotherapy plus ipilimumab. Early shifts in blood T cell clones, with interferon-beta, reportedly predicted response best.

Worth noting for this clone: Its antigen is not known.

CDR1 SGHDN and CDR2 FVKESK come from the germline V gene. J lost 1 base, V lost 5 bases, and 8 bases had no gene match. This CDR3 spans 15 amino acids. The method was immunoSEQ multiplex PCR; TCRdb's version includes in-frame clones alone and lacks a portion of them. The sample shows about 51,000 clones, 70% to 80% of them seen only once. The chain recombines TRBV14 with TRBJ2-7, with 7 bases that match TRBD1. The clonotype originates from a human donor with non-small cell lung cancer who had a complete response to radiotherapy plus ipilimumab. The material sequenced was peripheral blood, taken from a patient treated with radiotherapy plus ipilimumab. CDR3 DNA sequence: TGTGCCAGCAGCACCCGACAGGGTCCATCCTACGAGCAGTACTTC. Encoded protein: CASSTRQGPSYEQYF.